These 24 T cell receptor beta chains share one sample of origin, sequenced in a study of blood T cell repertoires in COVID-19. Data came from immunoSEQ multiplex PCR; TCRdb stores just in-frame clones and leaves some out. Among some 370,000 clones listed, nearly 90% were seen once. Sequencing was performed on peripheral blood. These receptors were collected from a man in his late teens or twenties with active or convalescent COVID-19.

This rearrangement joins TRBV9 to TRBJ1-2; D possibly corresponds to TRBD1 (5 bases). The germline gives CDR1 SGDLS, CDR2 YYNGEE. The CDR3 is 14 amino acids. V lost 4 bases and J 4 bases, leaving 14 bases between the germline ends. The CDR3: CASSTGGGSYGYTF. The CDR3 DNA reads TGTGCCAGCAGCACAGGTGGGGGGTCCTATGGCTACACCTTC.

The rearrangement links TRBV11-2 to TRBJ2-7; D gene ambiguous. The CDR3 is 12 residues long. Germline values: CDR1 SGHAT, CDR2 FQNNGV. V lost 1 base to trimming and J lost 2 bases, with 3 bases between them. Here the CDR3 reads CASSLAAYEQYF. As DNA, the CDR3 is TGTGCCAGCAGCTTAGCCGCCTACGAGCAGTACTTC.

CDR3 nucleotides: TGTGCCAGCAGTTCACGCAGGGCCTATGGCTACACCTTC. Protein product: CASSSRRAYGYTF. This rearrangement joins TRBV28 to TRBJ1-2; D perhaps matches TRBD1 (5 bases). From germline, CDR1 is MDHEN and CDR2 SYDVKM. There are 13 residues in the CDR3. V dropped 4 bases and J dropped 4 bases, with 10 bases sitting between them.

This sequence joins TRBV5-6 and TRBJ1-2; 7 nucleotides line up with TRBD1. Looked up from germline, CDR1 is SGHDT and CDR2 is YYEEEE. This CDR3 contains 16 residues. The trim removed 0 bases at V and 1 base at J, leaving 6 bases unmatched. The CDR3 region is CASSLAGSGGNYGYTF. The CDR3 DNA sequence: TGTGCCAGCAGCTTGGCCGGTTCAGGGGGTAACTATGGCTACACCTTC. Complete variable domain (other parts from reference TRBV5-6 and TRBJ1-2): DAGVTQSPTHLIKTRGQQVTLRCSPKSGHDTVSWYQQALGQGPQFIFQYYEEEERQRGNFPDRFSGHQFPNYSSELNVNALLLGDSALYLCASSLAGSGGNYGYTFGSGTRLTVV.

The V and J genes are TRBV7-2 and TRBJ1-4, with 7 nucleotides matching TRBD1. CDR3 length equals 16 residues. Germline V gene lookup returns CDR1 SGHTA and CDR2 FQGNSA. Losses at the gene ends were 0 bases for V and 8 bases for J; bases not matched to a gene: 9. The DNA of the CDR3 is TGTGCCAGCAGCTTAGCCTCAGGGGGACCGAGAGAAAAACTGTTTTTT. Its translation: CASSLASGGPREKLFF.

The genes are TRBV6-5 and TRBJ1-1; a weak D match, TRBD1 (6 bases). V was shortened by 7 bases and J by 0 bases, with 9 bases between the two germline ends. This CDR3 has 13 residues. The germline V gene has CDR1 MNHEY and CDR2 SVGAGI. The CDR3, as DNA: TGTGCCAGCAACAGGGCGATGAACACTGAAGCTTTCTTT. It yields the protein CASNRAMNTEAFF.

This chain connects TRBV28 to TRBJ1-2; D call uncertain. CDR1 and CDR2 from the germline V gene are MDHEN and SYDVKM. V was cut by 6 bases and J by 2 bases, with 16 bases left in between. This CDR3 has 15 amino acids. The CDR3 nucleotides read TGTGCCAGCAGACCCGGGATGTCGGGCAACTATGGCTACACCTTC. Its translation: CASRPGMSGNYGYTF.

This chain connects TRBV29-1 to TRBJ2-2, with 9 bases lining up with TRBD2. Germline V gives CDR1 SQVTM, CDR2 ANQGSEA. Trimming took 4 bases from V and 5 from J; bases not matched to a gene: 5. The CDR3 has 14 amino acids. The CDR3 region has the DNA TGCAGCGTTGTAGGGACTAGCCCTACCGGGGAGCTGTTTTTT. Its translation is CSVVGTSPTGELFF.

The V and J genes are TRBV14 and TRBJ2-5; D is unresolved. V lost 0 bases to trimming and J lost 5 bases, with 10 bases between them. This CDR3 has 14 amino acids. Looked up from germline, CDR1 is SGHDN and CDR2 is FVKESK. Written as DNA, the CDR3 is TGTGCCAGCAGCCAAGAAGGAGCTTGGGAGACCCAGTACTTC. It translates to CASSQEGAWETQYF. The whole variable domain, filled in from reference TRBV14 and TRBJ2-5, reads EAGVTQFPSHSVIEKGQTVTLRCDPISGHDNLYWYRRVMGKEIKFLLHFVKESKQDESGMPNNRFLAERTGGTYSTLKVQPAELEDSGVYFCASSQEGAWETQYFGPGTRLLVL.

CDR3 residues: CASSYPKGTGATGELFF. CDR3 nucleotides: TGTGCCAGCAGTTACCCGAAGGGGACAGGGGCCACCGGGGAGCTGTTTTTT. The chain carries TRBV6-2 or TRBV6-3 and TRBJ2-2, with TRBD1 matching over 10 bases. Germline V lookup: CDR1 MNHEY, CDR2 SVGEGT. The CDR3 loop spans 17 amino acids. With 2 bases clipped from V and 4 bases from J, the junction kept 7 bases outside the gene matches.

This clone was picked up a small number of times. V is TRBV10-3 and J is TRBJ2-2; 7 bases fit TRBD1. J was trimmed by 6 bases and V by 3 bases; bases with no gene match: 10. This CDR3 comprises 16 residues. From germline, CDR1 is ENHRY and CDR2 SYGVKD. CDR3 amino acids: CAISDRGKVNPGELFF. The CDR3 bases are TGTGCCATCAGTGACAGGGGGAAGGTTAACCCCGGGGAGCTGTTTTTT.

The V and J genes are TRBV4-3 and TRBJ1-2; the D gene is possibly TRBD1 (5 bases). The CDR3 totals 16 residues. Per germline, CDR1 LGHNA and CDR2 YSLEER. The V gene lost 0 bases and the J gene lost 2 bases, with 13 bases spanning the gap. CDR3 loop: CASSQDLVRVNYGYTF. The CDR3 DNA reads as TGCGCCAGCAGCCAAGATTTGGTCAGGGTAAACTATGGCTACACCTTC.

This chain uses TRBV16 with TRBJ1-5; 9 positions match TRBD1. Germline CDR1 is KGHSY and CDR2 is FQNENV. The CDR3 has 15 residues. V was clipped by 3 bases and J by 9 bases; unmatched bases: 9. The DNA of the CDR3 is TGTGCCAGCAGCCAGTATACAGGGGGCATAGGGCCCCAGCATTTT. Translation gives CASSQYTGGIGPQHF.

The chain joins TRBV19 to TRBJ1-5, with 8 bases identical to TRBD1. This CDR3 has 18 residues. The J segment lost 0 bases and the V segment lost 4 bases, leaving 11 bases of the junction unmatched. The V gene's germline CDR1 is LNHDA and CDR2 SQIVND (reference sequence). The CDR3 sequence is CASSRPTGEGFSNQPQHF. The CDR3 region has the DNA TGTGCCAGTAGTAGACCGACAGGGGAGGGTTTTAGCAATCAGCCCCAGCATTTT.

The V and J genes are TRBV19 and TRBJ1-5; D call uncertain. CDR1 LNHDA and CDR2 SQIVND come from the germline V gene (reference sequence). Trimming took 1 base from V and 2 from J, leaving 9 bases between them. This CDR3 contains 15 residues. CDR3 sequence (DNA): TGTGCCAGTAGTATAGTTTTCGGGGGCAATCAGCCCCAGCATTTT. Amino acid sequence: CASSIVFGGNQPQHF.

The CDR3 bases are TGTGCCAGCTCACCATGGGGGCAGGCAGATGGCTACACCTTC. Translation gives CASSPWGQADGYTF. V and J are TRBV18 and TRBJ1-2, with D possibly matching TRBD1 (6 bases). Germline V gives CDR1 KGHSH, CDR2 LQKENI. This CDR3 is 14 amino acids long. Between the trimmed V and J ends, which lost 2 bases and 6 bases, there was a span of 13 bases.

V and J are TRBV27 and TRBJ2-5, with 11 bases matching TRBD2. The CDR3 contains 17 residues. Germline V lookup: CDR1 MNHEY, CDR2 SMNVEV (reference sequence). The V segment lost 0 bases and the J segment 4 bases; nucleotides outside the gene matches: 7. The CDR3 region has the DNA TGTGCCAGCAGTTTATCTCTGACTAGCGGGGTACTAGAGACCCAGTACTTC. This encodes CASSLSLTSGVLETQYF.

The chain uses TRBV4-2 and TRBJ1-2; D not certain. V lost 0 bases to trimming and J lost 5 bases, with 7 bases between them. There are 13 residues in the CDR3. The germline CDR1 and CDR2 sequences are LGHNA and YNFKEQ. CDR3 DNA: TGTGCCAGCAGCCAAGAAATCAGATATGGCTACACCTTC. Protein sequence: CASSQEIRYGYTF.

On this clone: Compared with germline, one end of the junction differs, possibly owing to a read error. The chain employs TRBV7-7 and TRBJ2-1; D is perhaps TRBD1 (5 bases). Germline CDR1 is SSHAT and CDR2 is FNYEAQ (reference sequence). The CDR3 loop spans 13 amino acids. The CDR3 DNA reads as TGTGCTAGCAGCTTAACAGGAACTAATGAGCAGTTCTTC. Translation gives CASSLTGTNEQFF.

The chain is built from TRBV7-2 and TRBJ2-7, with 9 bases that match TRBD2. J was trimmed by 0 bases and V by 5 bases; bases with no gene match: 8. Germline lookup yields CDR1 SGHTA and CDR2 FQGNSA. The CDR3 has 16 amino acids. Written as DNA, the CDR3 is TGTGCCAGCAGCCCCCGAGTAGCGGGGGTCTCCTACGAGCAGTACTTC. Translating gives CASSPRVAGVSYEQYF.

This sequence joins TRBV28 and TRBJ2-7; possibly TRBD2 for D (6 bases). V was clipped by 4 bases and J by 0 bases, with 13 bases between them. The CDR3 is 15 residues long. Germline values: CDR1 MDHEN, CDR2 SYDVKM. The CDR3, as DNA: TGTGCCAGCAGTTCCTTGCGAGCGGGCTCCTACGAGCAGTACTTC. Translated, it gives CASSSLRAGSYEQYF.

The chain uses TRBV5-5 and TRBJ2-7; D call uncertain. V lost 2 bases and J 1 base, leaving 10 bases between the germline ends. Germline loops: CDR1 SGHKS, CDR2 YYEKEE (reference sequence). The CDR3 runs 14 residues. CDR3 DNA: TGTGCCAGCAGCTTCCGGGTCCCATCCTACGAGCAGTACTTC. Amino acid sequence: CASSFRVPSYEQYF.

The chain combines TRBV24-1 with TRBJ1-5, with D uncertain. Germline assignment: CDR1 KGHDR and CDR2 SFDVKD. The CDR3 has 14 amino acids. V was pared by 5 bases and J by 4 bases, with 11 bases between. The CDR3 DNA reads TGTGCCACCAGTGTCGGGAGGGAGAATCAGCCCCAGCATTTT. This encodes CATSVGRENQPQHF.

This clone was picked up many times. The CDR3 nucleotides are TGCGCCAGCAGCCAAGAACAGGGTGGGGCCAACGTCCTGACTTTC. Its translation: CASSQEQGGANVLTF. The chain is built from TRBV4-3 and TRBJ2-6; perhaps TRBD1 as D (6 bases). V lost 0 bases and J lost 3, with 6 bases in between. CDR3 length: 15 amino acids. CDR1 and CDR2 from the germline V gene are LGHNA and YSLEER.